This T cell receptor (beta chain) stems from a study of shared T cell receptors in the human thymus. Here immunoSEQ multiplex PCR was the method, and the copy in TCRdb shows in-frame clones only, minus some. The table has more than 550,000 clones, 80% to 90% seen once. CDR3 length: 14 amino acids. The V gene end was trimmed by 4 bases and the J gene end by 2 bases; junction bases not matched to a gene: 3. Germline values: CDR1 MGHRA, CDR2 YSYEKL. The data also belong to a second study, concerning human thymus T cells.

Sequenced material: thymocytes. The sequence came from a girl less than two years old with a congenital heart defect. The J gene is TRBJ2-7, the V gene TRBV4-1, with 9 positions matching TRBD1. The CDR3 nucleotides read TGCGCCAGCAGCCCCGACAGGGGGACCTACGAGCAGTACTTC. This gives the protein CASSPDRGTYEQYF.